This TCR beta chain emerged from a study of early T cells in non-severe SARS-CoV-2 infection. MiXCR, run by TCRdb on the 5' RACE reads, gives a single entry per CDR3 protein. The sample includes approximately 71,000 distinct CDR3 sequences, around 9.9% seen only once; the top ten take roughly 6%. The CDR3 extends over 16 amino acids. Germline values: CDR1 SGHNT, CDR2 YYREEE (reference sequence). V was pared by 3 bases and J by 1 base, with 16 bases between. The sequencing sample was made of whole blood. The chain is built from TRBV5-4 and TRBJ2-5, with D perhaps TRBD2 (6 bases). The TCR sequence derives from an adult who was a healthcare worker with PCR-confirmed SARS-CoV-2 infection or an uninfected control (not recorded which). This chain's CDR3 is CASSSRAGTRQETQYF. The DNA for the CDR3 is TGTGCCAGCAGCTCGCGGGCCGGGACTCGCCAAGAGACCCAGTACTTC.